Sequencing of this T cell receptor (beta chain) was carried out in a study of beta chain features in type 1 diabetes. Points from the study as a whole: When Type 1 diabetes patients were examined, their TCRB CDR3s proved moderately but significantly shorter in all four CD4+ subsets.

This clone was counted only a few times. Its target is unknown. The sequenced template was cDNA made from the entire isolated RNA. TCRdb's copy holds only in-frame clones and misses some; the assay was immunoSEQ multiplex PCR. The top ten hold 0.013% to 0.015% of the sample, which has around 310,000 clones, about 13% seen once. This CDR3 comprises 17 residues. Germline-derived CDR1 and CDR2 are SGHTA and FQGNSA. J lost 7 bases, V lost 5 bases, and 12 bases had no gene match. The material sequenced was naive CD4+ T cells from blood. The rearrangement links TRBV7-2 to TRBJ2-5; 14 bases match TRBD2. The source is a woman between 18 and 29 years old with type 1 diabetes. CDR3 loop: CASSISGTSGRRGTQYF. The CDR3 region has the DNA TGTGCCAGCAGCATCTCCGGGACTAGCGGGAGAAGGGGGACCCAGTACTTC.